Listed here are 5 T cell receptor beta chains from one sample, sequenced in a study of cytomegalovirus exposure and HLA in healthy donors. Researchers ran the PCR with 60 Vbeta and 13 Jbeta primers. Here immunoSEQ multiplex PCR was the method, and the copy in TCRdb shows in-frame clones only, minus some. The sample contains more than 200,000 clones, under 80% of which appear only once. The sequencing input was PBMCs. Receptors originate from a girl aged 2 to 9 in good health and CMV-seronegative.

The genes are TRBV7-9 and TRBJ2-6, with TRBD1 as a possible D gene (6 bases). With 3 bases removed from V and 4 bases from J, the gap between germline ends came to 10 bases. The CDR3 extends over 15 amino acids. Germline V gene sequence: CDR1 SEHNR, CDR2 FQNEAQ (reference sequence). Written as DNA, the CDR3 is TGTGCCAGCAGCTTCACAGGGCTAGGGGCCAACGTCCTGACTTTC. The encoded protein is CASSFTGLGANVLTF.

The rearrangement joins TRBV6-6 to TRBJ2-2; D is undetermined. Germline V gene data show CDR1 as MNHNY and CDR2 as SVGAGI (reference sequence). V was shortened by 2 bases and J by 4 bases, with 8 bases between the two germline ends. The CDR3 runs 14 residues. CDR3 sequence reads: CASSYNSRTGELFF. DNA of the CDR3: TGTGCCAGCAGTTACAACAGTCGCACCGGGGAGCTGTTTTTT.

The gene calls are TRBV15 and TRBJ2-5, with 9 bases that match TRBD1. TRBJ2-7 matches the DNA end more closely, so the J call is doubtful. The CDR3 loop spans 17 amino acids. Germline V lookup: CDR1 LNHNV, CDR2 YYDKDF (reference sequence). CDR3 residues: CATSITYTGTGSDEQYF. CDR3 nucleotides: TGTGCCACCAGCATCACTTACACCGGGACAGGGAGCGACGAGCAGTACTTC.

The gene calls are TRBV4-1 and TRBJ2-2, with TRBD2 as a possible D gene (5 bases). V dropped 3 bases and J dropped 4 bases, with 15 bases sitting between them. Germline V lookup: CDR1 MGHRA, CDR2 YSYEKL. The CDR3 is 16 residues long. CDR3 bases: TGCGCCAGCAGCCAGAGACGCGGAGGTCTCACCGGGGAGCTGTTTTTT. Translating gives CASSQRRGGLTGELFF.

Only a few counts were recorded for this clone. The V gene is TRBV5-1, the J gene TRBJ1-2; 9 bases are a match to TRBD1. The CDR3 totals 17 residues. With 4 bases clipped from V and 5 bases from J, the junction kept 15 bases outside the gene matches. In germline, CDR1 is SGHRS, CDR2 YFSETQ. CDR3 residues: CASSPLSPGTGLYGYTF. CDR3 nucleotide sequence: TGCGCCAGCAGCCCCCTCAGTCCCGGGACAGGGCTGTATGGCTACACCTTC.